The 25 T cell receptor beta chains presented below share a single source sample, sequenced in a study of CD8 T cells in Susac syndrome. Reverse transcription used about 0.45 to 1 ug RNA and random hexamers. TCRdb used MiXCR to reprocess the immunoSEQ multiplex PCR reads, holding one entry per CDR3 protein. The sample lists hundreds of thousands of distinct CDR3 sequences; 75% to 90% were seen once. What was sequenced was CD8+ T cells from PBMCs. The receptor set was obtained from a human donor with multiple sclerosis.

V gene TRBV27 combines with J gene TRBJ1-5; no reliable D call. V gave up 2 bases and J gave up 2 bases, with 10 bases separating them. CDR1 and CDR2 (germline): MNHEY, SMNVEV (reference sequence). The CDR3 covers 15 residues. In DNA, the CDR3 is TGTGCCAGCAGTTTACTTGGGATTCGCAATCAGCCCCAGCATTTT. It specifies CASSLLGIRNQPQHF.

This chain joins TRBV6-4 and TRBJ2-1; D might be TRBD2 (5 bases). Germline V gene lookup returns CDR1 MRHNA and CDR2 SNTAGT. V shed 4 bases and J shed 6 bases, with 10 bases lying between them. CDR3 size: 13 residues. The CDR3 DNA reads TGTGCCAGCAGTGGGTGGGCGGGCAATGAGCAGTTCTTC. It encodes CASSGWAGNEQFF.

The J gene is TRBJ1-5, the V gene TRBV6-5, with D perhaps matching TRBD1 (6 bases). This CDR3 is 14 amino acids long. Germline CDR1 MNHEY, CDR2 SVGAGI. V lost 9 bases and J 3 bases, leaving 15 bases between the germline ends. In nucleotides, the CDR3 is TGTGCCAGTGGCGCAGGGGTGCACAATCAGCCCCAGCATTTT. It specifies CASGAGVHNQPQHF.

The chain couples TRBV27 to TRBJ2-3, with 7 positions matching TRBD1. The junction had 10 bases not matched to a gene; V was cut back by 5 bases and J by 2 bases. The CDR3 covers 16 residues. Germline CDR1 and CDR2: MNHEY and SMNVEV (reference sequence). CDR3 amino acids: CASSAPLTGNTDTQYF. DNA of the CDR3: TGTGCCAGCAGTGCTCCTCTGACAGGGAACACAGATACGCAGTATTTT.

This rearrangement joins TRBV27 to TRBJ1-1; D remains ambiguous. This CDR3 has 20 residues. With 1 base removed from V and 7 bases from J, the gap between germline ends came to 31 bases. Germline-derived CDR1 and CDR2 are MNHEY and SMNVEV (reference sequence). DNA of the CDR3: TGTGCCAGCAGTTTATTTTCGACCGAAGTCCCTGAAGATGTAAGGAGTGAAGCTTTCTTT. It encodes CASSLFSTEVPEDVRSEAFF.

The chain uses TRBV30 and TRBJ1-1; perhaps TRBD1 as D (5 bases). CDR3 length: 13 amino acids. CDR1 is GTSNPN and CDR2 is SVGIG in the germline V gene (reference sequence). The V end was cut by 0 bases, the J end by 3 bases, with 8 bases between. This chain's CDR3 is CAWSVTGHTEAFF. In nucleotides, the CDR3 is TGTGCCTGGAGTGTAACGGGGCACACTGAAGCTTTCTTT.

V gene TRBV7-8 combines with J gene TRBJ1-5, with no clear D. The germline V gene encodes CDR1 SGHVS and CDR2 FQNEAQ. CDR3 length: 15 residues. V was shortened by 2 bases and J by 4 bases, with 12 bases between the two germline ends. The CDR3 bases are TGTGCCAGCAGCTTATGGGTGGAAGGGAATCAGCCCCAGCATTTT. Translated: CASSLWVEGNQPQHF.

The gene calls are TRBV10-2 and TRBJ2-7; D not certain. The CDR3 consists of 13 residues. Trimming stripped 7 bases from V and 2 bases from J, with 12 bases between. The germline V gene has CDR1 WSHSY and CDR2 SAAADI. CDR3 in amino acids: CASTSSVTYEQYF. In DNA form, the CDR3 reads TGCGCCAGCACAAGCTCGGTGACCTACGAGCAGTACTTC.

The rearrangement joins TRBV27 to TRBJ1-6; D may be TRBD1 (6 bases). Germline CDR1 MNHEY, CDR2 SMNVEV (reference sequence). The length of the CDR3 is 14 residues. Trimming stripped 7 bases from V and 9 bases from J, with 16 bases between. CDR3 sequence (DNA): TGTGCCAGCACGACATTGGGGGGGCTTTCACCCCTCCACTTT. Protein product: CASTTLGGLSPLHF.

CDR3 region: CASSVTVGDGPSGEQYF. The CDR3 DNA reads as TGTGCCAGCTCCGTAACCGTGGGGGATGGACCTAGCGGCGAGCAGTACTTC. The V gene is TRBV6-1, the J gene TRBJ2-7, with 7 bases matching TRBD2. The length of the CDR3 is 17 residues. CDR1 is MNHNS and CDR2 is SASEGT in the germline V gene. J gave up 6 bases and V 8 bases, and 22 bases lay outside the gene matches.

The gene calls are TRBV7-9 and TRBJ2-7; 7 bases match TRBD1. Germline CDR1 SEHNR, CDR2 FQNEAQ (reference sequence). J was trimmed by 1 base and V by 5 bases; bases with no gene match: 8. This CDR3 has 15 residues. CDR3 protein: CASSAQGQLSYEQYF. For the CDR3, the DNA is TGTGCCAGCAGCGCCCAGGGACAGTTATCCTACGAGCAGTACTTC.

The gene calls are TRBV19 and TRBJ2-7, with D perhaps TRBD1 (7 bases). In germline, CDR1 is LNHDA, CDR2 SQIVND (reference sequence). V was clipped by 5 bases and J by 3 bases, with 14 bases between them. This CDR3 region has 14 residues. DNA for the CDR3: TGTGCCAGTAGTGCGGGGACAGCCAGCTACGAGCAGTACTTC. Its translation: CASSAGTASYEQYF.

The chain has TRBV5-1 and TRBJ1-1; 12 bases are a match to TRBD1. The CDR3 is 14 amino acids. Germline V lookup: CDR1 SGHRS, CDR2 YFSETQ. J lost 3 bases, V lost 4 bases, and 1 base had no gene match. In DNA, the CDR3 is TGCGCCAGCAGCGGGACAGGGGGCCACACTGAAGCTTTCTTT. Protein product: CASSGTGGHTEAFF. The variable domain in full, completed from reference TRBV5-1 and TRBJ1-1, reads KAGVTQTPRYLIKTRGQQVTLSCSPISGHRSVSWYQQTPGQGLQFLFEYFSETQRNKGNFPGRFSGRQFSNSRSEMNVSTLELGDSALYLCASSGTGGHTEAFFGQGTRLTVV.

A few counts support this clonotype. The chain links TRBV5-4 to TRBJ1-1; D gene ambiguous. Germline V CDR1 and CDR2: SGHNT, YYREEE (reference sequence). The CDR3 spans 16 residues. V lost 3 bases and J 3 bases, leaving 18 bases between the germline ends. The CDR3 is CASSSQWKDGYTEAFF. As DNA, the CDR3 is TGTGCCAGCAGCTCCCAATGGAAGGACGGGTACACTGAAGCTTTCTTT.

The V and J genes are TRBV29-1 and TRBJ2-7; a possible D gene is TRBD1 (5 bases). V lost 4 bases and J 2 bases, leaving 12 bases between the germline ends. Germline-derived CDR1 and CDR2 are SQVTM and ANQGSEA. The CDR3 covers 13 residues. The CDR3 region is CSVGGPATYEQYF. CDR3 bases: TGCAGCGTTGGGGGCCCAGCAACCTACGAGCAGTACTTC.

The genes are TRBV5-4 and TRBJ2-3; D is ambiguous. The CDR3 spans 15 residues. V dropped 4 bases and J dropped 0 bases, with 12 bases sitting between them. CDR1 is SGHNT, CDR2 YYREEE, per germline (reference sequence). The CDR3 sequence is CASSLMATSTDTQYF. CDR3 bases: TGTGCCAGCAGCCTTATGGCTACTAGCACAGATACGCAGTATTTT.

This chain links TRBV4-1 with TRBJ1-1; D is undetermined. CDR1 and CDR2 from the germline V gene are MGHRA and YSYEKL. The V end lost 4 bases, the J end lost 1 base, and 16 bases lay between the germline ends. The CDR3 loop spans 16 amino acids. In DNA, the CDR3 is TGCGCCAGCAGCCCCGAGGTCGATTGGGGGAACACTGAAGCTTTCTTT. Translating it yields CASSPEVDWGNTEAFF.

CDR3 DNA: TGTGCCAGCAGACCGGCACAGGGGGCTTTGGCTGAAGCTTTCTTT. Its translation is CASRPAQGALAEAFF. The V and J genes are TRBV6-2 or TRBV6-3 and TRBJ1-1, with 9 bases fitting TRBD1. This CDR3 has 15 amino acids. The V gene end was trimmed by 6 bases and the J gene end by 6 bases; junction bases not matched to a gene: 11. Germline loops: CDR1 MNHEY, CDR2 SVGEGT.

This clonotype was counted once. The V gene is TRBV13, the J gene TRBJ1-1; maybe TRBD1 (6 bases). Germline loops: CDR1 PRHDT, CDR2 FYEKMQ (reference sequence). V was pared by 5 bases and J by 4 bases, with 14 bases between. The CDR3 is 14 residues long. In DNA, the CDR3 is TGTGCCAGCAGCGACCAGGGGTTTCGCACTGAAGCTTTCTTT. This codes for CASSDQGFRTEAFF.

This sequence joins TRBV27 and TRBJ1-5; 8 bases are shared with TRBD1. Germline loops: CDR1 MNHEY, CDR2 SMNVEV (reference sequence). After removal of 5 bases from V and 1 base from J, the junction contained 4 bases not matched to a gene. The CDR3 loop spans 15 amino acids. The CDR3 is CASSAQGASNQPQHF. The CDR3 DNA sequence: TGTGCCAGCAGTGCCCAGGGGGCGAGCAATCAGCCCCAGCATTTT.

This clonotype was observed a single time. The chain employs TRBV27 and TRBJ2-1; 11 bases fit TRBD2. The V gene end was trimmed by 6 bases and the J gene end by 5 bases; junction bases not matched to a gene: 6. CDR3 length: 15 amino acids. Germline V gene sequence: CDR1 MNHEY, CDR2 SMNVEV (reference sequence). The CDR3 nucleotides read TGTGCCAGCAGGATCACTAGCGGGAGTGACAATGAGCAGTTCTTC. Amino acid sequence: CASRITSGSDNEQFF.

The chain is built from TRBV5-5 and TRBJ2-2; TRBD1 is a possible D gene (5 bases). V lost 5 bases, J lost 10 bases, and 12 bases lay in between. The germline V gene encodes CDR1 SGHKS and CDR2 YYEKEE (reference sequence). There are 12 residues in the CDR3. This CDR3 is CASRAGYEELFF. The CDR3 bases are TGTGCCAGCAGAGCAGGGTACGAGGAGCTGTTTTTT.

CDR3 protein: CASSMQGGHTEAFF. CDR3 in DNA: TGTGCCAGTAGTATGCAGGGGGGACACACTGAAGCTTTCTTT. The rearrangement joins TRBV19 to TRBJ1-1, with 7 bases matching TRBD1. The CDR3 has 14 amino acids. The germline gives CDR1 LNHDA, CDR2 SQIVND (reference sequence). Unmatched junction bases numbered 4, after V lost 3 bases and J lost 3 bases.

This sequence joins TRBV14 and TRBJ2-1; no clear D gene. The CDR3 has 13 residues. Germline values: CDR1 SGHDN, CDR2 FVKESK. V shed 5 bases and J shed 8 bases, with 13 bases lying between them. The CDR3 region has the DNA TGTGCCAGCAGCGACGAAAACTATTATGAGCAGTTCTTC. It yields the protein CASSDENYYEQFF.

This chain connects TRBV6-5 to TRBJ2-4; D ambiguous. CDR3 length: 14 amino acids. The V and J ends lost 6 bases and 2 bases respectively, with 11 bases between them. Germline values: CDR1 MNHEY, CDR2 SVGAGI. For the CDR3, the DNA is TGTGCCAGCAGACCTCTTGAGACCAAAAACATTCAGTACTTC. Translated: CASRPLETKNIQYF.